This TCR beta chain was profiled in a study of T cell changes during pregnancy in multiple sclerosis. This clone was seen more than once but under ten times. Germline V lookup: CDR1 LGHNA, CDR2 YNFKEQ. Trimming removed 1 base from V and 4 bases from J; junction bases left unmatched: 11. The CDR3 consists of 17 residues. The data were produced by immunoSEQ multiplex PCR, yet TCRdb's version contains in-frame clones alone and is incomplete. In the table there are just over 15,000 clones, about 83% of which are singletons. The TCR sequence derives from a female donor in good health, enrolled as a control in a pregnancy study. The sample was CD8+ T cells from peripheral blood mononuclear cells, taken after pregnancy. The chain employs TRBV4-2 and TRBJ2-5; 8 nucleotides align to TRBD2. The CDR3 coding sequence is TGTGCCAGCAGCCAAGTCGGGGCTAGCGGGCGAGTAGAGACCCAGTACTTC. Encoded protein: CASSQVGASGRVETQYF.